One sample yielded the 18 T cell receptor beta chains listed below, sequenced in a study of cytomegalovirus exposure and HLA in healthy donors. A multiplex PCR was run with 60 Vbeta primers and 13 Jbeta primers. Produced via immunoSEQ multiplex PCR; TCRdb's table is partial and in-frame only. Seen here are 110,000 to 150,000 clones, about a tenth observed once, and the top ten hold about 1.7%. The sequenced sample was PBMCs. The receptors were gathered from a male donor in good health and CMV-seronegative.

This clone was seen more than once but under ten times. The chain has TRBV7-9 and TRBJ2-7, with D unresolved. Trimming stripped 5 bases from V and 4 bases from J, with 12 bases between. This CDR3 has 13 residues. Germline CDR1 SEHNR, CDR2 FQNEAQ (reference sequence). CDR3 nucleotides: TGTGCCAGCAGCCCCGCTGGTAGTTACGAGCAGTACTTC. Residues: CASSPAGSYEQYF.

Only a few counts were recorded for this clone. The rearrangement uses TRBV5-1 and TRBJ1-4; 12 bases fit TRBD1. CDR3 length: 18 residues. The V gene end was trimmed by 4 bases and the J gene end by 8 bases; junction bases not matched to a gene: 15. The V gene's germline CDR1 is SGHRS and CDR2 YFSETQ. DNA for the CDR3: TGCGCCAGCAGCCCCTGGGGGACAGGGGGCTTAGAAGAGGAAAAACTGTTTTTT. The encoded protein is CASSPWGTGGLEEEKLFF.

This clone has a handful of counts. The chain is built from TRBV28 and TRBJ2-7; possibly TRBD2 for D (6 bases). Trimming removed 7 bases from V and 0 bases from J, with 10 bases in between. This CDR3 is built from 13 residues. The V gene's germline CDR1 is MDHEN and CDR2 SYDVKM. In DNA form, the CDR3 reads TGTGCCAGCACGGCGGGAACCTCCTACGAGCAGTACTTC. Encoded protein: CASTAGTSYEQYF.

This clone has only a few counts. The chain links TRBV7-9 to TRBJ2-5; a weak D match, TRBD2 (7 bases). The better agreement between TRBJ2-7 and the DNA end casts doubt on the J call. Germline CDR1 is SEHNR and CDR2 is FQNEAQ (reference sequence). This CDR3 spans 15 amino acids. The CDR3 reads CASSPRGDTSYEQYF. CDR3 nucleotide sequence: TGTGCCAGCAGCCCCCGGGGGGACACCTCCTACGAGCAGTACTTC.

This clone was counted only a few times. The chain has TRBV7-9 and TRBJ2-7, with TRBD2 matching 10 bases. Germline loops: CDR1 SEHNR, CDR2 FQNEAQ (reference sequence). Losses at the gene ends were 4 bases for V and 4 bases for J; bases not matched to a gene: 10. This CDR3 region has 16 residues. Written as DNA, the CDR3 is TGTGCCAGCAGCTCCTCCCCCGGGACTAGCGCATACGAGCAGTACTTC. Translation: CASSSSPGTSAYEQYF.

This clone has only a few counts. CDR3 DNA sequence: TGCGCCAGCAGCCGGGGACAGGGGCGTAGAGCTAACTATGGCTACACCTTC. Protein sequence: CASSRGQGRRANYGYTF. This chain connects TRBV4-3 to TRBJ1-2, with 10 bases aligning to TRBD1. This CDR3 has 17 amino acids. V was pared by 4 bases and J by 0 bases, with 8 bases of the junction left unmatched. In germline, CDR1 is LGHNA, CDR2 YSLEER.

This clone was counted between two and nine times. V gene TRBV7-6 combines with J gene TRBJ2-3; no reliable D call. The CDR3 contains 15 residues. With 1 base removed from V and 1 base from J, the gap between germline ends came to 9 bases. Looked up from germline, CDR1 is SGHVS and CDR2 is FNYEAQ. The CDR3 loop is CASSLVAFGTDTQYF. DNA for the CDR3: TGTGCCAGCAGCTTAGTGGCTTTCGGCACAGATACGCAGTATTTT.

This clone was observed a handful of times. The chain uses TRBV25-1 and TRBJ1-1; 7 positions agree with TRBD1. The CDR3 extends over 11 amino acids. Germline-derived CDR1 and CDR2 are MGHDK and SYGVNS. V lost 5 bases to trimming and J lost 10 bases; unmatched junction nucleotides: 4. In DNA, the CDR3 is TGTGCCAGCAGTAGGGGGCGGGGAGCTTTCTTT. It translates to CASSRGRGAFF.

The CDR3 DNA sequence: TGTGCCAGCAGCTCTGGTGTTCGGCAGGACTCCTATGGCTACACCTTC. Protein product: CASSSGVRQDSYGYTF. The J gene is TRBJ1-2, the V gene TRBV7-9; D call uncertain. From germline, CDR1 is SEHNR and CDR2 FQNEAQ (reference sequence). This CDR3 has 16 residues. Deletions cut 4 bases from V and 4 bases from J, with 19 bases between.

This clone was counted between two and nine times. One end of the junction does not line up with germline, which may come from a read error. Other DNA sequences in this specimen translate into the identical CDR3. The chain recombines TRBV6-5 with TRBJ1-1, with TRBD1 as a possible D gene (5 bases). CDR1 is MNHEY, CDR2 SVGAGI, per germline. CDR3 length: 15 amino acids. CDR3 sequence (DNA): TGTGCCAGCAGTTACCGGGGACTGACGAACACTGAGGCTTTCTTT. Translation gives CASSYRGLTNTEAFF.

The gene calls are TRBV5-1 and TRBJ2-3, with 7 bases lining up with TRBD1. Germline CDR1 and CDR2: SGHRS and YFSETQ. This CDR3 spans 17 amino acids. Unmatched junction bases numbered 9, after V lost 0 bases and J lost 2 bases. CDR3 sequence reads: CASSLAWTGQATDTQYF. The CDR3 nucleotides read TGCGCCAGCAGCTTGGCCTGGACAGGTCAGGCCACAGATACGCAGTATTTT.

The sample holds a few counts of this clone. The chain couples TRBV6-5 to TRBJ2-2; tentatively, D is TRBD1 (5 bases). CDR3 length equals 16 residues. Looked up from germline, CDR1 is MNHEY and CDR2 is SVGAGI. The V end was cut by 0 bases, the J end by 6 bases, with 14 bases between. The CDR3, as DNA: TGTGCCAGCAGTTACTCGAAAAGGGGCTGGGCCGGGGAGCTGTTTTTT. Amino acids: CASSYSKRGWAGELFF.

The chain has TRBV29-1 and TRBJ2-5; 8 bases line up with TRBD1. The junction had 6 bases not matched to a gene; V was cut back by 7 bases and J by 5 bases. The CDR3 length is 12 residues. The germline V gene has CDR1 SQVTM and CDR2 ANQGSEA. The CDR3 spells CSARQGMETQYF. The CDR3 region has the DNA TGCAGCGCCCGACAGGGGATGGAGACCCAGTACTTC.

This chain joins TRBV9 and TRBJ2-5; D gene uncertain. CDR1 SGDLS and CDR2 YYNGEE come from the germline V gene. The CDR3 extends over 14 amino acids. V lost 3 bases and J 3 bases, leaving 12 bases between the germline ends. The CDR3 sequence is CASSAQPSKETQYF. The CDR3 DNA reads as TGTGCCAGCAGCGCCCAGCCTAGTAAAGAGACCCAGTACTTC.

This clone was seen a handful of times. The chain joins TRBV7-2 to TRBJ1-1; D unresolved. The CDR3 contains 14 residues. V dropped 3 bases and J dropped 0 bases, with 8 bases sitting between them. From germline, CDR1 is SGHTA and CDR2 FQGNSA. The CDR3 here is CASSLVRMNTEAFF. CDR3 nucleotides: TGTGCCAGCAGCTTGGTCAGAATGAACACTGAAGCTTTCTTT.

The table lists this clone with a few counts. The J gene is TRBJ1-2, the V gene TRBV27, with TRBD1 matching over 10 bases. This CDR3 has 15 amino acids. V shed 5 bases, J shed 4 bases, and the junction held 7 bases outside the gene matches. Per germline, CDR1 MNHEY and CDR2 SMNVEV (reference sequence). The CDR3 loop is CASSPRDRGGYGYTF. For the CDR3, the DNA is TGTGCCAGCAGTCCAAGGGACAGGGGTGGCTATGGCTACACCTTC.

This clone was seen a few times. This sample also contains other DNA sequences that code for the same CDR3. The chain links TRBV9 to TRBJ1-5; tentative D call: TRBD1 (5 bases). V was pared by 0 bases and J by 1 base, with 5 bases between. The germline CDR1 and CDR2 sequences are SGDLS and YYNGEE. CDR3 length: 14 residues. The CDR3 reads CASSVDRSNQPQHF. CDR3 DNA sequence: TGTGCCAGCAGCGTAGACAGGAGCAATCAGCCCCAGCATTTT.

This clone came up a few times. The V gene is TRBV6-6, the J gene TRBJ2-2, with D uncertain. The V end lost 0 bases, the J end lost 8 bases, and 7 bases lay between the germline ends. CDR3 size: 13 residues. The germline V gene encodes CDR1 MNHNY and CDR2 SVGAGI (reference sequence). The CDR3 spells CASSYSGSGELFF. The CDR3 bases are TGTGCCAGCAGTTACTCGGGCAGTGGGGAGCTGTTTTTT.